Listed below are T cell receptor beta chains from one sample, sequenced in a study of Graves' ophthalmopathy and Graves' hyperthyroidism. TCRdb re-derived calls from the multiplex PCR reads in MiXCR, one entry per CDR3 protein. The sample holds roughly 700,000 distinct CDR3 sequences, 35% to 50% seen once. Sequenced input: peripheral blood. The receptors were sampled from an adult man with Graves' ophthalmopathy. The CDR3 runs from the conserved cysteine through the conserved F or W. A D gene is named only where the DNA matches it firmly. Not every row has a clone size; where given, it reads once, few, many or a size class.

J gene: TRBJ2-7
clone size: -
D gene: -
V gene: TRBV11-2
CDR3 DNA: TGTGCCAGCAGCCAGATCGGGAGCTCCTACGAGCAGTACTTC
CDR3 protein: CASSQIGSSYEQYF

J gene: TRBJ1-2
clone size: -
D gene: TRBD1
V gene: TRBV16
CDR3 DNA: TGCGCCAGCAGCCAAGGGGACAGGGCTAACTATGGCTACACCTTC
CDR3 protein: CASSQGDRANYGYTF

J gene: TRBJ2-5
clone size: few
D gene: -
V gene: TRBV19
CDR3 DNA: TGTGCCAGTAGTAAACCGACAGCTAATCAAGAGACCCAGTACTTC
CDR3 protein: CASSKPTANQETQYF

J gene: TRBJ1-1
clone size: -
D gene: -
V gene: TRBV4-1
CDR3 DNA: TGCGCCAGCAGCCAAGATCATCTCGGGTCTTTGGCTGAAGCTTTCTTT
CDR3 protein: CASSQDHLGSLAEAFF

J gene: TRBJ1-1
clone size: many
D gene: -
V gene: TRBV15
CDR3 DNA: TGTGCCACCAGCAGAGATATCGGGAACACTGAAGCTTTCTTT
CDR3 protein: CATSRDIGNTEAFF

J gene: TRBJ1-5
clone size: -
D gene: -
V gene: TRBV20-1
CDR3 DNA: TGCAGTGCAGCCACAGGGTTCGATCAGCCCCAGCATTTT
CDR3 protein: CSAATGFDQPQHF

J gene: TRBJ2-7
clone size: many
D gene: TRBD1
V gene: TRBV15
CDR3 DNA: TGTGCCACCAGCGCCCGGACAGGGGGCGACGAGCAGTACTTC
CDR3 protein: CATSARTGGDEQYF

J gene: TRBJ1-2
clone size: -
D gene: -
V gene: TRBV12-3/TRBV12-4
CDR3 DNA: TGTGCCAGCAGTCCCCATGAGTGGACCAACTATGGCTACACCTTC
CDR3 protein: CASSPHEWTNYGYTF

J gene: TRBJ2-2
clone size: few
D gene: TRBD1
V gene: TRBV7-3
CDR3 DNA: TGTGCCAGCAGCCTCCTCCAGGGGGCGGGGACCGGGGAGCTGTTTTTT
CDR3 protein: CASSLLQGAGTGELFF

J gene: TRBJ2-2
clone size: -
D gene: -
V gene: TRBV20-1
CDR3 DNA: TGCAGTGCTACCTCATTGCGCACCGGGGAGCTGTTTTTT
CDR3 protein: CSATSLRTGELFF

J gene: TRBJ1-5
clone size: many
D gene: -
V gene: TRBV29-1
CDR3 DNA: TGCAGCGTTGCACAGGATTTAAGTCAGCCCCAGCATTTT
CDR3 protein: CSVAQDLSQPQHF

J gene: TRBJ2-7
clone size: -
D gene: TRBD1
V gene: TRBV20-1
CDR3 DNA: TGCAGTGCTGGAGATCTGACAGGGGGGGTCCGCGAGCAGTACTTC
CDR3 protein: CSAGDLTGGVREQYF

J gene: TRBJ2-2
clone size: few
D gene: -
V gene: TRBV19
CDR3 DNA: TGTGCCAGTAGTGATACAGGGCCCACCGGGGAGCTGTTTTTT
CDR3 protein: CASSDTGPTGELFF

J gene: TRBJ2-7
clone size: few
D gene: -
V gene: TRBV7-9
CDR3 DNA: TGTGCCAGCAGCAAACGGGAGGCAGGGGGCGACGAGCAGTACTTC
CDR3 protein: CASSKREAGGDEQYF

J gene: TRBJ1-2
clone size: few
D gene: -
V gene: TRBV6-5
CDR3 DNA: TGTGCCAGCAGTTACCTACAGCCAGACGACGGCTACACCTTC
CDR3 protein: CASSYLQPDDGYTF

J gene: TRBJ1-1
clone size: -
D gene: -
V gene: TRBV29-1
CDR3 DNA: TGCAGCAGCAGGGAACTCCTGAACACTGAAGCTTTCTTT
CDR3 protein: CSSRELLNTEAFF

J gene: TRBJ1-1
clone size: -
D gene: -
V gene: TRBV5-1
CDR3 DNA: TGCGCCAGCAGCTATTACTCAGGGGCGTCGATAATGAACACTGAAGCTTTCTTT
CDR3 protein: CASSYYSGASIMNTEAFF

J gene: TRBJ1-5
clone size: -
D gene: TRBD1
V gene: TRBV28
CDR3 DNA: TGTGCCAGCAGTTTTATTACAGGGGTCAATCAGCCCCAGCATTTT
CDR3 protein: CASSFITGVNQPQHF

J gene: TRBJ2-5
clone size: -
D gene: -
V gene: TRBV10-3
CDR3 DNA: TGTGCCAGCAGTGAACAGCGGACCCAGTACTTC
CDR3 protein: CASSEQRTQYF

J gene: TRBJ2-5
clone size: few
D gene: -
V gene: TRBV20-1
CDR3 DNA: TGCAGTGCTAACCGAGGCACCTCCCAAGAGACCCAGTACTTC
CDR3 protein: CSANRGTSQETQYF

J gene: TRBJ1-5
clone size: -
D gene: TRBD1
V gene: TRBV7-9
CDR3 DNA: TGTGCCAGCATCCGGGACAGGAGGAATCAGCCCCAGCATTTT
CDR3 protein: CASIRDRRNQPQHF

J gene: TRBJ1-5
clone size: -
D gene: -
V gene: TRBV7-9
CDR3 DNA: TGCGCCAGCAGCCTTAATAGCAATGAGCCCCAGCATTTT
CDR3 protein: CASSLNSNEPQHF

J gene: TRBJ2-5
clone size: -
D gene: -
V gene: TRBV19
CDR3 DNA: TGTGCCAGTGCCAGGGGCGGCCAACAAGAGACCCAGTACTTC
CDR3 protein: CASARGGQQETQYF

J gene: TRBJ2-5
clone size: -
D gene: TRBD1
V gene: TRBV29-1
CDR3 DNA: TGCAGCGTTGAATTAGACCGACAGGGGGTGGAGGAGACCCAGTACTTC
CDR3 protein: CSVELDRQGVEETQYF

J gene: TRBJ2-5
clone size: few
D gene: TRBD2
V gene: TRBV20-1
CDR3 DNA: TGCAGTGCTAGGAGAAGCGGGGCTCAAGAGACCCAGTACTTC
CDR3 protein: CSARRSGAQETQYF

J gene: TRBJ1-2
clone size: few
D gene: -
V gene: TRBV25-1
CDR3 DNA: TGTGCCAGCAGTGAATATTTCAGAGCCTATGGCTACACCTTC
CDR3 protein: CASSEYFRAYGYTF

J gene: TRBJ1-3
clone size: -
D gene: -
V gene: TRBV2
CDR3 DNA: TGTGCCAGCAGTGATGGAAGGCTGGGCCGACTCTCTGGAAACACCATATATTTT
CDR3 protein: CASSDGRLGRLSGNTIYF

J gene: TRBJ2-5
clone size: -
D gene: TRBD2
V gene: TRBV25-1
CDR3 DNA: TGTGCCAGCAGCCAAGCCACTAGCGGGAGTACCTGGGAGACCCAGTACTTC
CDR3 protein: CASSQATSGSTWETQYF

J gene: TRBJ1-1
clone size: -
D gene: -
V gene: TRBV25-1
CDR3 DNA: TGTGCCAGCAGCGATTACCCGGGCACTGAAGCTTTCTTT
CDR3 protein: CASSDYPGTEAFF

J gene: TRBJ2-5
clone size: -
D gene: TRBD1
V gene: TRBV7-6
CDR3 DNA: TGTGCCAGCAGCTTAGGCAGCACAGGGGGGCGGGAGACCCAGTACTTC
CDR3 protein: CASSLGSTGGRETQYF

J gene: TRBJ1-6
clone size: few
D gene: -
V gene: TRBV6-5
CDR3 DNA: TGTGCCAGCAGTTCCACAGGTCTATATAATTCACCCCTCCACTTT
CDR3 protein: CASSSTGLYNSPLHF

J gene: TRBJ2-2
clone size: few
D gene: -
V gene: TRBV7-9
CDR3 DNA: TGTGCCAGCAGCTTAGGGACAGCGGGATCGGGCACCGGGGAGCTGTTTTTT
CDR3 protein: CASSLGTAGSGTGELFF

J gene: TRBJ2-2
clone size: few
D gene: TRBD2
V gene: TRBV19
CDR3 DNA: TGTGCCAGTACCACCCCAGCGGGACTCCACACCGGGGAGCTGTTTTTT
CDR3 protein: CASTTPAGLHTGELFF

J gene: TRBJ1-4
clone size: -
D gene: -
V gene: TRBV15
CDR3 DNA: TGTGCCACCGGACGGGGCGGCGATGAAAAACTGTTTTTT
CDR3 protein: CATGRGGDEKLFF

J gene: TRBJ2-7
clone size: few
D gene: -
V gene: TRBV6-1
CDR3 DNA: TGTGCCAGCACCTCTACAGGGTACGAGCAGTACTTC
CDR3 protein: CASTSTGYEQYF

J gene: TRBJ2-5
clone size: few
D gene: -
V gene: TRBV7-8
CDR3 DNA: TGTGCCAGCAGTAGGGACTTCTCTAGAGAAGAGACCCAGTACTTC
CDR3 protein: CASSRDFSREETQYF

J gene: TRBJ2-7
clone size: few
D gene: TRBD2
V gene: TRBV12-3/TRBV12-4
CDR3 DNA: TGTGCCAGCAGCTTCGGGGGGGCGGCCGAGCAGTACTTC
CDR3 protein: CASSFGGAAEQYF

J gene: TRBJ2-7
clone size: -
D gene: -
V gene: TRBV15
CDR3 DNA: TGTGCTCCGAGGGGACCTAGGGTCGAGCAGTACTTC
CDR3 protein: CAPRGPRVEQYF

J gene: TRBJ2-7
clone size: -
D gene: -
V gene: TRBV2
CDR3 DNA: TGTGCCAGCAGAATCGGACCCATCTACGAGCAGTACTTC
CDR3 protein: CASRIGPIYEQYF

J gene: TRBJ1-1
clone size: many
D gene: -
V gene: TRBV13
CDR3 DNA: TGTGCCAGCAGCCCCGCGAACACTGAAGCTTTCTTT
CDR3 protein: CASSPANTEAFF

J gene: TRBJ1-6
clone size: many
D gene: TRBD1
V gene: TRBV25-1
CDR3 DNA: TGTGCCAGCTCCGGGACAGGAAATTCACCCCTCCACTTT
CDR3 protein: CASSGTGNSPLHF

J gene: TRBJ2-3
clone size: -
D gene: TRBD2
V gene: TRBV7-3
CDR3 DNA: TGTGCCAGCACCCCGGGGGGGGGGCTGACAGATACGCAGTATTTT
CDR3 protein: CASTPGGGLTDTQYF

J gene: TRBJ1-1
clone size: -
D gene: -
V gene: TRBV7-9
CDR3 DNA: TGTGCCAGCAGTTTAGGTGCAGGGCGCACTGAAGCTTTCTTT
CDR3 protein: CASSLGAGRTEAFF

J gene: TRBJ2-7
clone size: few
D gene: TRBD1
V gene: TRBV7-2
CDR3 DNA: TGCGCCAGCAGCCCGGAAATGGACAGGGGCTACGAGCAGTACTTC
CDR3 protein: CASSPEMDRGYEQYF

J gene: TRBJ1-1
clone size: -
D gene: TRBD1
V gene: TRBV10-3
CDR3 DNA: TGTGCCATCAGAGGACAGGGGGATAACACTGAAGCTTTCTTT
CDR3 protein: CAIRGQGDNTEAFF